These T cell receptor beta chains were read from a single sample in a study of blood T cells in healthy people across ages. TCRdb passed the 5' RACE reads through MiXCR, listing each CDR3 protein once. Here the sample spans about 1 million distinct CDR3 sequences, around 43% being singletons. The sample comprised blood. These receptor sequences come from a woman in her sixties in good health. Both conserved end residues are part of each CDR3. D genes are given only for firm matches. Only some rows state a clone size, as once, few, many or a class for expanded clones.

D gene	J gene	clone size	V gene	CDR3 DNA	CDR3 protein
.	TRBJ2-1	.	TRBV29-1	TGCAGCGAAGGGTCCCACAATGAGCAGTTCTTC	CSEGSHNEQFF
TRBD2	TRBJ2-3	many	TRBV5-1	TGTGCCAGCAGCCCGGGACTAGCGACAGATACGCAGTATTTT	CASSPGLATDTQYF
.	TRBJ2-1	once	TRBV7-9	TGTGCCAGCAGCCCGGACTACACGCCTGAGCAGTTCTTC	CASSPDYTPEQFF
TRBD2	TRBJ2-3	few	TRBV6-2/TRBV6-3	TGTGCCAGCAGTTACTCGAGGGAAGGGACTAGCGGGGTCACAGATACGCAGTATTTT	CASSYSREGTSGVTDTQYF
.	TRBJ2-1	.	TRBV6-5	TGTGCCAGCAGTTACCTTGTATCTCTCCAAGGCGGATACAATGAGCAGTTCTTC	CASSYLVSLQGGYNEQFF
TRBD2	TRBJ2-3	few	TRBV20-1	TGCAGTGCCTGGGGACTAGCGGGAGAAGAAGATACGCAGTATTTT	CSAWGLAGEEDTQYF
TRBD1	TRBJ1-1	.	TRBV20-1	TGCAGTGCTAGGGACAGGGGCACTGGAGCTTTCTTT	CSARDRGTGAFF
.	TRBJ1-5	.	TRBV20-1	TGCAGTGCTAGTAGGTCGGCAGGAAGCAATCAGCCCCAGCATTTT	CSASRSAGSNQPQHF
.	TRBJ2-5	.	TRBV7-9	TGTGCCAGCAGCCTCCTAACTAGCCCAGAGACCCAGTACTTC	CASSLLTSPETQYF
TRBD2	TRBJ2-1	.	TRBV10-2	TGCGCCAGCAGTGGTGGACTAGCGGGGAGCTCCTACAATGAGCAGTTCTTC	CASSGGLAGSSYNEQFF
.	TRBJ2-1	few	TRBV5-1	TGCGCCAGCAGCTTGGAAGGTAGACAGGGAGGTCCCGGCAATGAGCAGTTCTTC	CASSLEGRQGGPGNEQFF
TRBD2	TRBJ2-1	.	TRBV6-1	TGTGCCAGCAGTGCGTTGATCGGGTTAGCGGGAGGGGATAAGGGTGAGCAGTTCTTC	CASSALIGLAGGDKGEQFF
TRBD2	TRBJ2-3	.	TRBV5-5	TGTGCCAGCAGCTTGGCCGCGTTAGGACTAGCGGGATTGAGGGATACGCAGTATTTT	CASSLAALGLAGLRDTQYF
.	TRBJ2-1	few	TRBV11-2	TGTGCCAGCAGCTTAGTAGTGACAGAGGGTGAGCAGTTCTTC	CASSLVVTEGEQFF
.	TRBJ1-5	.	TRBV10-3	TGTGCCATCAGGGCTAGGGAGGGGGAACAGCCCCAGCATTTT	CAIRAREGEQPQHF
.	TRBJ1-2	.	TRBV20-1	TGCAGTGCTAGAGCAATTCGGGACCGCCGCTATGGCTACACCTTC	CSARAIRDRRYGYTF
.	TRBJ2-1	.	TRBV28	TGTGCCAGCCCCGGTCCCAGTAGGTCTTCCTACAATGAGCAGTTCTTC	CASPGPSRSSYNEQFF
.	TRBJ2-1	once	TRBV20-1	TGCAGTGCTAGCGGACTGCACAATGAGCAGTTCTTC	CSASGLHNEQFF
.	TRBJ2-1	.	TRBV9	TGTGCCAGCAGCGTAGTTGACAGTGGTGAGCAGTTCTTC	CASSVVDSGEQFF
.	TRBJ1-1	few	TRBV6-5	TGTGCCAGCAGTTACGCAGGACCTAACACTGAAGCTTTCTTT	CASSYAGPNTEAFF
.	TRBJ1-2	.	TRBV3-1	TGTGCCAGCAGCCAAGAAGGTGGCGGCTACACCTTC	CASSQEGGGYTF
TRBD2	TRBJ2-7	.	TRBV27	TGTGCCAGCAGTTCGGGACTAGCGGGAGAAGGGGGGACCTACGAGCAGTACTTC	CASSSGLAGEGGTYEQYF
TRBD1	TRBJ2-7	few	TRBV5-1	TGCGCCAGCGGGGGGACAGGACGAGGGGAGCAGTACTTC	CASGGTGRGEQYF
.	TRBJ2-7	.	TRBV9	TGTGCCAGCAGCGTAGATGGGGGAGAGACCTACGAGCAGTACTTC	CASSVDGGETYEQYF
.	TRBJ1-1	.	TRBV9	TGTGCCAGCAGCGTAGGAGGTAAGGGAGGCACTGAAGCTTTCTTT	CASSVGGKGGTEAFF
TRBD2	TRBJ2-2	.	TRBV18	TGTGCCAGCTCACTGCGGGAGGCCGTAACCGGGGAGCTGTTTTTT	CASSLREAVTGELFF
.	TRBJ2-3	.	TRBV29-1	TGCAGCGTTGAAGATCGCGGCACAGATACGCAGTATTTT	CSVEDRGTDTQYF
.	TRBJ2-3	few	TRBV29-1	TGCAGCGTTGTATCAGGGAAAAGGGCTAGCACAGATACGCAGTATTTT	CSVVSGKRASTDTQYF
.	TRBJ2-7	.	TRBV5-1	TGCGCCAGCAGCGTGGTTGGCGAAACCTACGAGCAGTACTTC	CASSVVGETYEQYF
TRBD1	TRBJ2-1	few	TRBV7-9	TGTGCCAGCAGCAATTTATCCGGGACAGGGTTAAAGTTCAATGAGCAGTTCTTC	CASSNLSGTGLKFNEQFF
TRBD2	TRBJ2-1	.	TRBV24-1	TGTGCCCCGGGGACTAGCATCCCCAATGAGCAGTTCTTC	CAPGTSIPNEQFF
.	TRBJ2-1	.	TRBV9	TGTGCCAGCAGCGAGCAGAAGGGTGAGCAGTTCTTC	CASSEQKGEQFF
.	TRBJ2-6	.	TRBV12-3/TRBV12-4	TGTGCCAGCAGTACTTCCGGGGAAAACGTCCTGACTTTC	CASSTSGENVLTF
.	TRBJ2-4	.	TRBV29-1	TGCAGCGTTGACAGGGCTGACATTCAGTACTTC	CSVDRADIQYF
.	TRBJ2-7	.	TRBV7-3	TGTGCCAGCAGCTTAAACCCCAAAGATACCCAGTACTTC	CASSLNPKDTQYF
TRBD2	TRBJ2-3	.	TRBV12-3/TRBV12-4	TGTGCCAGCAGGCGGGGACTACGCACAGATACGCAGTATTTT	CASRRGLRTDTQYF